The 30 T cell receptor beta chains presented below share a single source sample, sequenced in a study of shared clonotypes between healthy human individuals. Here immunoSEQ multiplex PCR was the method, and the copy in TCRdb shows in-frame clones only, minus some. The sample shows some 1,600,000 clones, approximately 98% of them seen only once. The source material was naive CD4+ T cells sorted from blood. The subset was: CD45RA+ positively selected. These receptors were taken from a man aged 25 to 40 in good health.

The chain couples TRBV28 to TRBJ2-7, with D perhaps TRBD2 (6 bases). This CDR3 is built from 16 residues. Per germline, CDR1 MDHEN and CDR2 SYDVKM. V was trimmed by 4 bases and J by 2 bases, leaving 18 bases between them. The CDR3 nucleotides are TGTGCCAGCAGTTCTCCTGGGGGGACTTCCACCTACGAGCAGTACTTC. Residues: CASSSPGGTSTYEQYF.

This clone has only a few counts. This specimen includes other DNA sequences encoding the same CDR3. V usage is TRBV18 and J usage is TRBJ1-5; 11 bases align to TRBD1. The CDR3 runs 15 residues. The J segment lost 7 bases and the V segment lost 2 bases, leaving 4 bases of the junction unmatched. Germline lookup yields CDR1 KGHSH and CDR2 LQKENI. In DNA form, the CDR3 reads TGTGCCAGCTCACCAGGACAGGGGGCATCGCAGCCCCAGCATTTT. Translated: CASSPGQGASQPQHF.

This rearrangement joins TRBV9 to TRBJ2-2; D uncertain. The CDR3 totals 14 residues. Per the germline V gene, CDR1 is SGDLS and CDR2 is YYNGEE. V lost 4 bases to trimming and J lost 3 bases, with 10 bases between them. CDR3 in amino acids: CASSPEFHTGELFF. CDR3 DNA sequence: TGTGCCAGCAGCCCTGAATTTCACACCGGGGAGCTGTTTTTT.

The rearrangement joins TRBV27 to TRBJ1-2; 8 nucleotides line up with TRBD1. The CDR3 has 17 residues. CDR1 is MNHEY, CDR2 SMNVEV, per germline (reference sequence). V was clipped by 4 bases and J by 2 bases; unmatched bases: 12. The chain's CDR3 is CASSSHPRDRRNYGYTF. The CDR3 bases are TGTGCCAGCAGTTCTCATCCCCGGGACAGGCGGAACTATGGCTACACCTTC.

The chain uses TRBV9 and TRBJ2-1, with TRBD2 matching 9 bases. Germline V CDR1 and CDR2: SGDLS, YYNGEE. V lost 0 bases and J lost 0; bases outside the gene matches: 10. This CDR3 has 19 amino acids. CDR3 loop: CASSVAPTSGKSSYNEQFF. The CDR3 DNA sequence: TGTGCCAGCAGCGTAGCGCCGACTAGCGGCAAGAGCTCCTACAATGAGCAGTTCTTC.

The V call is TRBV7-8, the J call TRBJ2-1; 7 bases are shared with TRBD2. This CDR3 is 16 amino acids long. V was clipped by 5 bases and J by 4 bases; unmatched bases: 11. Per germline, CDR1 SGHVS and CDR2 FQNEAQ. CDR3 DNA: TGTGCCAGCAGCCTGCGCTGGCGGGAGAGTTACAATGAGCAGTTCTTC. This gives the protein CASSLRWRESYNEQFF.

As regards this clone: At the DNA level, this CDR3 is encoded by other sequences in the same sample as well. The chain is built from TRBV28 and TRBJ2-7; no definite D call. This CDR3 has 14 residues. The germline V and J ends were trimmed by 3 bases and 2 bases, with 11 bases remaining between them. Germline V lookup: CDR1 MDHEN, CDR2 SYDVKM. The CDR3 DNA sequence: TGTGCCAGCAGTTTGGGTCAGCCACCCTACGAGCAGTACTTC. Amino acids: CASSLGQPPYEQYF.

This chain uses TRBV6-5 with TRBJ2-1; TRBD1 matches at 7 bases. CDR1 MNHEY and CDR2 SVGAGI come from the germline V gene. Germline trimming cut 6 bases from V and 0 bases from J; bases unmatched to any gene: 5. This CDR3 has 15 residues. The CDR3 sequence: CASRHRQGSYNEQFF. The DNA for the CDR3 is TGTGCCAGCAGACATAGACAGGGCTCCTACAATGAGCAGTTCTTC.

V usage is TRBV11-2 and J usage is TRBJ2-1; 15 positions agree with TRBD2. The CDR3 has 17 residues. Germline values: CDR1 SGHAT, CDR2 FQNNGV. V shed 0 bases, J shed 8 bases, and the junction held 5 bases outside the gene matches. CDR3 region: CASSLEGLAGGMDEQFF. As DNA, the CDR3 is TGTGCCAGCAGCTTAGAGGGACTAGCGGGAGGTATGGATGAGCAGTTCTTC.

The chain couples TRBV5-4 to TRBJ1-3, with D hard to call. The CDR3 spans 15 residues. Germline values: CDR1 SGHNT, CDR2 YYREEE (reference sequence). The germline V and J ends were trimmed by 5 bases and 2 bases, with 14 bases remaining between them. The CDR3 reads CASSYPGLAGNTIYF. CDR3 nucleotides: TGTGCCAGCAGTTATCCCGGGTTGGCTGGAAACACCATATATTTT.

As to this clone: This may stem from a read error, because a much larger clone lies one nucleotide away. The chain employs TRBV7-1 and TRBJ2-5; maybe TRBD2 (5 bases). TRBV7-1 is an ORF; its function is uncertain. Deletions cut 5 bases from V and 5 bases from J, with 6 bases between. This CDR3 has 11 residues. CDR3 nucleotides: TGTGCCAGCAGCGTAGCGGAGACCCAGTACTTC. Translation: CASSVAETQYF.

V is TRBV5-1 and J is TRBJ2-2; D not resolved. The V gene lost 5 bases and the J gene lost 0 bases, with 14 bases spanning the gap. This CDR3 comprises 16 residues. Germline values: CDR1 SGHRS, CDR2 YFSETQ. CDR3 coding DNA: TGCGCCAGCAGTTTCCAGCGAGCCGCGAACACCGGGGAGCTGTTTTTT. Its translation is CASSFQRAANTGELFF.

The CDR3 nucleotides are TGCGCCAGCAGCCAAGCCCGGGGACCCTACGAGCAGTACTTC. This translates into CASSQARGPYEQYF. This chain links TRBV4-1 with TRBJ2-7; D could derive from TRBD1 or TRBD2 (5 bases each). Trimming cost V 1 base and J 2 bases, with 9 bases left between them. The CDR3 totals 14 residues. Germline V gene lookup returns CDR1 MGHRA and CDR2 YSYEKL.

This sequence joins TRBV2 and TRBJ2-3, with D hard to call. Trimming cost V 4 bases and J 3 bases, with 11 bases left between them. The CDR3 loop spans 14 amino acids. Germline loops: CDR1 SNHLY, CDR2 FYNNEI. The CDR3 DNA reads TGTGCCAGCAGTGGTCTAGTTAGGACAGATACGCAGTATTTT. Its translation is CASSGLVRTDTQYF.

The V gene is TRBV5-6, the J gene TRBJ2-2; perhaps TRBD1 as D (5 bases). This CDR3 spans 16 amino acids. With 0 bases removed from V and 4 bases from J, the gap between germline ends came to 13 bases. CDR1 is SGHDT, CDR2 YYEEEE, per germline. Written as DNA, the CDR3 is TGTGCCAGCAGCTTGGCCTCAGGGATCTTCACCGGGGAGCTGTTTTTT. Its translation is CASSLASGIFTGELFF.

Notes on this clone: This CDR3 is also generated by other DNA sequences in the sample. This rearrangement joins TRBV5-4 to TRBJ2-1; D ambiguous. The CDR3 has 11 amino acids. V lost 1 base and J 6 bases, leaving 2 bases between the germline ends. Germline CDR1 reads SGHNT; CDR2 reads YYREEE (reference sequence). CDR3 DNA: TGTGCCAGCAGCTTGAGCAATGAGCAGTTCTTC. It specifies CASSLSNEQFF. The variable domain in full, with the rest retrieved from reference TRBV5-4 and TRBJ2-1, is ETGVTQSPTHLIKTRGQQVTLRCSSQSGHNTVSWYQQALGQGPQFIFQYYREEENGRGNFPPRFSGLQFPNYSSELNVNALELDDSALYLCASSLSNEQFFGPGTRLTVL.

The chain uses TRBV5-1 and TRBJ2-1, with 7 bases lining up with TRBD1. CDR1 is SGHRS and CDR2 is YFSETQ in the germline V gene. The CDR3 is 13 residues long. V dropped 3 bases and J dropped 4; count of bases not matched to a gene: 1. The CDR3 DNA sequence: TGCGCCAGCAGCTCGGGACAGTACAATGAGCAGTTCTTC. It yields the protein CASSSGQYNEQFF.

Concerning this clone itself: This CDR3 is also generated by other DNA sequences in the sample. J is TRBJ2-3 and V is TRBV9, with D unclear. Germline V CDR1 and CDR2: SGDLS, YYNGEE. This CDR3 comprises 12 residues. V was trimmed by 4 bases and J by 2 bases, leaving 5 bases between them. The CDR3: CASSSYTDTQYF. In nucleotides, the CDR3 is TGTGCCAGCAGCTCATACACAGATACGCAGTATTTT.

The genes are TRBV28 and TRBJ2-7; D call uncertain. In germline, CDR1 is MDHEN, CDR2 SYDVKM. V was cut by 3 bases and J by 2 bases, with 11 bases left in between. The CDR3 runs 14 residues. The CDR3 DNA reads TGTGCCAGCAGTTTGGTCGGGCCTCCCTACGAGCAGTACTTC. Its translation: CASSLVGPPYEQYF.

The chain carries TRBV2 and TRBJ1-5, with a weak D call TRBD1 (6 bases). Per germline, CDR1 SNHLY and CDR2 FYNNEI. This CDR3 comprises 16 residues. V was cut by 0 bases and J by 2 bases, with 11 bases left in between. The CDR3 bases are TGTGCCAGCAGTGAAGCCACGAGGGGGGGCAATCAGCCCCAGCATTTT. Protein: CASSEATRGGNQPQHF.

The chain has TRBV5-1 and TRBJ2-7; 8 nucleotides match TRBD2. Trimming took 2 bases from V and 5 from J; bases not matched to a gene: 6. The CDR3 has 14 residues. Germline CDR1 reads SGHRS; CDR2 reads YFSETQ. DNA of the CDR3: TGCGCCAGCAGCTTCGGAGCGGGAGTCCACGAGCAGTACTTC. Its protein is CASSFGAGVHEQYF.

CDR3 bases: TGTGCCATCAGTGCTGGACAGGGATTCACTGAAGCTTTCTTT. This sequence encodes CAISAGQGFTEAFF. The gene calls are TRBV10-3 and TRBJ1-1; 8 nucleotides line up with TRBD1. CDR1 ENHRY and CDR2 SYGVKD come from the germline V gene. CDR3 size: 14 residues. V was clipped by 4 bases and J by 4 bases; unmatched bases: 5.

The rearrangement links TRBV6-1 to TRBJ2-6, with 12 bases fitting TRBD2. Trimming at V came to 4 bases and at J to 4 bases, leaving 2 bases not matched to a gene. The V gene's germline CDR1 is MNHNS and CDR2 SASEGT. The CDR3 runs to 16 residues. CDR3 DNA: TGTGCCAGCAGTGGACTAGCGGGAGCCGGGGCCAACGTCCTGACTTTC. Translating gives CASSGLAGAGANVLTF.

The rearrangement uses TRBV18 and TRBJ1-1; D possibly corresponds to TRBD1 (5 bases). This CDR3 is 15 amino acids long. Trimming shortened V by 3 bases and J by 7 bases, and 18 bases separated the two germline ends. The germline V gene has CDR1 KGHSH and CDR2 LQKENI. CDR3 nucleotides: TGTGCCAGCTCACCCAACCTAGGGGTTAATAGTGAAGCTTTCTTT. Residues: CASSPNLGVNSEAFF.

The sample holds one count of this clone. The rearrangement joins TRBV2 to TRBJ2-7; D call uncertain. The V end lost 1 base, the J end lost 2 bases, and 3 bases lay between the germline ends. The germline V gene encodes CDR1 SNHLY and CDR2 FYNNEI. The CDR3 covers 12 residues. The CDR3 is CASSEDPYEQYF. The DNA for the CDR3 is TGTGCCAGCAGTGAAGACCCCTACGAGCAGTACTTC.

The V and J genes are TRBV5-1 and TRBJ2-3, with TRBD2 as a possible D gene (6 bases). The V gene's germline CDR1 is SGHRS and CDR2 YFSETQ. The CDR3 is made up of 15 amino acids. V lost 4 bases and J lost 11, with 23 bases in between. CDR3 sequence (DNA): TGCGCCAGCAGCCCGGCAACTAGCAGCTTCGTGTGGCAGTATTTT. Protein: CASSPATSSFVWQYF.

The chain recombines TRBV19 with TRBJ1-2; 12 positions match TRBD1. The CDR3 length is 17 residues. Trimming cost V 4 bases and J 3 bases; bases outside gene matches: 9. Germline V gene lookup returns CDR1 LNHDA and CDR2 SQIVND (reference sequence). The CDR3 DNA sequence: TGTGCCAGTAGTAGGGACAGGGGGCGCTTCCTATACTATGGCTACACCTTC. It yields the protein CASSRDRGRFLYYGYTF.

This rearrangement joins TRBV5-6 to TRBJ1-4; possible D gene TRBD1, 5 bases. With 1 base removed from V and 2 bases from J, the gap between germline ends came to 12 bases. This CDR3 region has 16 residues. CDR1 and CDR2 from the germline V gene are SGHDT and YYEEEE. The CDR3 protein is CASSLFGQGTNEKLFF. In DNA form, the CDR3 reads TGTGCCAGCAGCTTGTTTGGGCAGGGCACTAATGAAAAACTGTTTTTT.

The V gene is TRBV10-3, the J gene TRBJ2-2; D ambiguous. The CDR3 sequence is 20 residues long. V gave up 4 bases and J gave up 1 base, with 25 bases separating them. Germline V gene sequence: CDR1 ENHRY, CDR2 SYGVKD. The CDR3 spells CAISAIPINTQPLNTGELFF. The CDR3 nucleotides are TGTGCCATCAGTGCGATCCCCATTAACACTCAACCCTTGAACACCGGGGAGCTGTTTTTT.

This CDR3 is CASTRLRGQWHEQYF. CDR3 DNA: TGTGCCAGCACCCGCCTTCGGGGACAGTGGCACGAGCAGTACTTC. V usage is TRBV27 and J usage is TRBJ2-7, with 7 positions matching TRBD1. V lost 7 bases, J lost 5 bases, and 14 bases stayed unmatched. CDR1 and CDR2 from the germline V gene are MNHEY and SMNVEV (reference sequence). There are 15 residues in the CDR3.